These 29 T cell receptor beta chains were all obtained from the same sample, sequenced in a study of T cell repertoires and HLA-DP antigens. The protocol was immunoSEQ multiplex PCR, while the TCRdb copy is restricted to in-frame clones and leaves out a portion. The sample lists 90,000 to 130,000 clones; 92% were seen once. What these receptors recognize is not known. The sequenced material came from CD4+ T cells from PBMCs. Receptors originate from a young woman in good health and CMV-seronegative.

The chain employs TRBV28 and TRBJ2-1; tentatively, D is TRBD1 (5 bases). The CDR3 has 13 amino acids. Germline assignment: CDR1 MDHEN and CDR2 SYDVKM. V was shortened by 5 bases and J by 6 bases, with 11 bases between the two germline ends. The CDR3 sequence: CASSKQGTNEQFF. As DNA, the CDR3 is TGTGCCAGCAGTAAGCAGGGTACCAATGAGCAGTTCTTC. Based on the CDR3 plus reference TRBV28 and TRBJ2-1, the full variable domain is DVKVTQSSRYLVKRTGEKVFLECVQDMDHENMFWYRQDPGLGLRLIYFSYDVKMKEKGDIPEGYSVSREKKERFSLILESASTNQTSMYLCASSKQGTNEQFFGPGTRLTVL.

The chain joins TRBV18 to TRBJ1-2; possible D gene TRBD1, 6 bases. This CDR3 is built from 15 residues. Deletions cut 3 bases from V and 5 bases from J, with 16 bases between. CDR1 is KGHSH, CDR2 LQKENI, per germline. For the CDR3, the DNA is TGTGCCAGCTCACCGCAACAGGGTGCGGGGTATGGCTACACCTTC. The encoded protein is CASSPQQGAGYGYTF.

This chain uses TRBV2 with TRBJ1-2, with D possibly TRBD1 on 5 matching bases. Trimming cost V 2 bases and J 3 bases, with 10 bases left between them. This CDR3 contains 14 residues. Germline V CDR1 and CDR2: SNHLY, FYNNEI. CDR3 amino acids: CASSELGVDYGYTF. DNA for the CDR3: TGTGCCAGCAGTGAACTGGGGGTTGACTATGGCTACACCTTC.

DNA for the CDR3: TGTGCCACCAAGCCCGATACCACGGCAGTAAGATATGGCTACACCTTC. Translated, it gives CATKPDTTAVRYGYTF. J is TRBJ1-2 and V is TRBV28; D ambiguous. V gave up 10 bases and J gave up 5 bases, with 26 bases separating them. The CDR3 is made up of 16 amino acids. Germline values: CDR1 MDHEN, CDR2 SYDVKM.

This chain joins TRBV28 and TRBJ1-5, with TRBD1 matching over 7 bases. Germline loops: CDR1 MDHEN, CDR2 SYDVKM. The J segment lost 5 bases and the V segment lost 2 bases, leaving 3 bases of the junction unmatched. This CDR3 region has 14 residues. The CDR3 protein is CASSLRGRYQPQHF. The CDR3 nucleotides are TGTGCCAGCAGTTTAAGGGGGCGTTATCAGCCCCAGCATTTT.

This clone was detected only once. The chain recombines TRBV19 with TRBJ2-3; D may correspond to TRBD1 or TRBD2 (5 bases each). The V end lost 7 bases, the J end lost 0 bases, and 14 bases lay between the germline ends. There are 15 residues in the CDR3. Germline V gene sequence: CDR1 LNHDA, CDR2 SQIVND (reference sequence). This chain's CDR3 is CASMVRGRSTDTQYF. The DNA of the CDR3 is TGTGCCAGTATGGTGAGGGGTAGGAGCACAGATACGCAGTATTTT.

The V and J genes are TRBV5-1 and TRBJ2-2; 8 positions match TRBD1. The V gene end was trimmed by 4 bases and the J gene end by 7 bases; junction bases not matched to a gene: 9. The CDR3 consists of 15 residues. The germline CDR1 and CDR2 sequences are SGHRS and YFSETQ. The CDR3 bases are TGCGCCAGCAGCCCATACACAGGGGGTCACGGGGAGCTGTTTTTT. It translates to CASSPYTGGHGELFF.

The rearrangement uses TRBV5-6 and TRBJ1-1; D ambiguous. The germline gives CDR1 SGHDT, CDR2 YYEEEE. This CDR3 is 14 amino acids long. V was clipped by 4 bases and J by 4 bases, with 14 bases between them. This CDR3 is CASSGPRVSTEAFF. The DNA for the CDR3 is TGTGCCAGCAGCGGACCCCGAGTTAGCACTGAAGCTTTCTTT.

The chain employs TRBV4-1 and TRBJ2-1, with a weak D call TRBD1 (5 bases). V dropped 0 bases and J dropped 0 bases, with 18 bases sitting between them. From germline, CDR1 is MGHRA and CDR2 YSYEKL. CDR3 length: 19 amino acids. The CDR3 is CASSQDHRAGRSSYNEQFF. CDR3 coding DNA: TGCGCCAGCAGCCAAGATCATCGGGCAGGGCGTAGCTCCTACAATGAGCAGTTCTTC.

The V call is TRBV28, the J call TRBJ1-2; D gene ambiguous. CDR3 length: 15 residues. V was pared by 6 bases and J by 2 bases, with 16 bases between. CDR1 is MDHEN, CDR2 SYDVKM, per germline. This CDR3 is CASSPGGLTNYGYTF. The CDR3 nucleotides read TGTGCCAGCAGCCCGGGAGGGCTAACAAACTATGGCTACACCTTC.

This sequence joins TRBV4-2 and TRBJ2-7; a weak D match, TRBD1 (6 bases). Germline CDR1 reads LGHNA; CDR2 reads YNFKEQ. V lost 0 bases and J lost 3, with 9 bases in between. The CDR3 has 14 residues. CDR3 region: CASSQDVDSYEQYF. CDR3 in DNA: TGTGCCAGCAGCCAAGATGTGGACAGCTACGAGCAGTACTTC.

This clone was observed once. The chain employs TRBV4-1 and TRBJ2-1; 9 nucleotides line up with TRBD2. V shed 1 base, J shed 6 bases, and the junction held 7 bases outside the gene matches. This CDR3 region has 16 residues. Germline lookup yields CDR1 MGHRA and CDR2 YSYEKL. For the CDR3, the DNA is TGCGCCAGCAGCCAAGCGAGGCGGGGGGGCCTCAATGAGCAGTTCTTC. Translating it yields CASSQARRGGLNEQFF.

The chain has TRBV6-6 and TRBJ2-2; D is undetermined. The length of the CDR3 is 14 residues. V shed 1 base and J shed 5 bases, with 8 bases lying between them. Germline V lookup: CDR1 MNHNY, CDR2 SVGAGI (reference sequence). DNA of the CDR3: TGTGCCAGCAGTTACTTCAGTGATACCGGGGAGCTGTTTTTT. It yields the protein CASSYFSDTGELFF.

The rearrangement links TRBV9 to TRBJ1-1; D is possibly TRBD1 (6 bases). Trimming shortened V by 4 bases and J by 5 bases, and 21 bases separated the two germline ends. Germline V lookup: CDR1 SGDLS, CDR2 YYNGEE. The CDR3 consists of 16 residues. The CDR3 DNA sequence: TGTGCCAGCAGCCCTACGGGCAGGGGAAGGGCTACTGAAGCTTTCTTT. Translating it yields CASSPTGRGRATEAFF.

This clone is deemed medium-sized. The V gene is TRBV19, the J gene TRBJ1-5, with TRBD1 identical over 7 bases. CDR1 and CDR2 from the germline V gene are LNHDA and SQIVND (reference sequence). After removal of 6 bases from V and 2 bases from J, the junction contained 1 base not matched to a gene. This CDR3 comprises 13 residues. The CDR3 spells CASRGTGNQPQHF. For the CDR3, the DNA is TGTGCCAGTAGGGGGACAGGCAATCAGCCCCAGCATTTT.

V and J are TRBV29-1 and TRBJ2-1; 11 bases line up with TRBD2. This CDR3 region has 13 residues. The germline gives CDR1 SQVTM, CDR2 ANQGSEA. J lost 8 bases, V lost 1 base, and 1 base had no gene match. CDR3 DNA: TGCAGCGTTGAAGGACTAGCGGGGTATGAGCAGTTCTTC. It encodes CSVEGLAGYEQFF.

This chain joins TRBV5-4 and TRBJ2-2, with D maybe TRBD1 (5 bases). In germline, CDR1 is SGHNT, CDR2 YYREEE (reference sequence). The V end was cut by 2 bases, the J end by 0 bases, with 11 bases between. The CDR3 runs 16 residues. The CDR3 bases are TGTGCCAGCAGCTTTGACGGACACGCGAACACCGGGGAGCTGTTTTTT. Translating gives CASSFDGHANTGELFF.

This clone was counted a few times. This rearrangement joins TRBV25-1 to TRBJ1-1; no firm D call. V was trimmed by 4 bases and J by 0 bases, leaving 6 bases between them. Germline V gene sequence: CDR1 MGHDK, CDR2 SYGVNS. This CDR3 is 13 amino acids long. CDR3 amino acids: CASSAHMNTEAFF. As DNA, the CDR3 is TGTGCCAGCAGTGCCCACATGAACACTGAAGCTTTCTTT.

This sequence joins TRBV18 and TRBJ2-2, with TRBD1 matching over 7 bases. Trimming removed 0 bases from V and 3 bases from J; junction bases left unmatched: 4. The CDR3 is 16 residues long. CDR1 KGHSH and CDR2 LQKENI come from the germline V gene. CDR3 DNA: TGTGCCAGCTCACCACCAGGGGGCGCGGACACCGGGGAGCTGTTTTTT. It translates to CASSPPGGADTGELFF.

The chain recombines TRBV25-1 with TRBJ1-4; a weak D match, TRBD1 (5 bases). V lost 1 base, J lost 8 bases, and 14 bases lay in between. This CDR3 contains 15 residues. Germline-derived CDR1 and CDR2 are MGHDK and SYGVNS. DNA of the CDR3: TGTGCCAGCAGTGAATGGTACCAGGGCAGGGAAAAACTGTTTTTT. Protein: CASSEWYQGREKLFF.

The chain has TRBV11-3 and TRBJ2-5; D is possibly TRBD1 (6 bases). Germline values: CDR1 SGHNT, CDR2 YENEEA. The CDR3 runs to 13 residues. V dropped 6 bases and J dropped 1 base, with 9 bases sitting between them. Here the CDR3 reads CASSLDSQETQYF. The CDR3, as DNA: TGTGCCAGCAGTCTGGACAGCCAAGAGACCCAGTACTTC.

The chain is built from TRBV2 and TRBJ1-2; TRBD1 agrees at 9 bases. From germline, CDR1 is SNHLY and CDR2 FYNNEI. V lost 2 bases and J lost 4; bases outside the gene matches: 5. The CDR3 contains 15 residues. The CDR3, as DNA: TGTGCCAGCAGTGAAATCGGGACAGGGTCCTATGGCTACACCTTC. It specifies CASSEIGTGSYGYTF.

This clone was detected once. The rearrangement links TRBV5-1 to TRBJ1-6; 9 nucleotides agree with TRBD1. V shed 4 bases, J shed 9 bases, and the junction held 11 bases outside the gene matches. Germline CDR1 reads SGHRS; CDR2 reads YFSETQ. The CDR3 covers 16 residues. The CDR3: CASSPPGQGRASPLHF. In DNA, the CDR3 is TGCGCCAGCAGCCCGCCCGGACAGGGGCGAGCTTCACCCCTCCACTTT.

Comments on this clone: This specimen includes other DNA sequences encoding the same CDR3. The rearrangement links TRBV5-5 to TRBJ1-5, with D uncertain. The CDR3 spans 14 residues. CDR1 and CDR2 from the germline V gene are SGHKS and YYEKEE (reference sequence). V gave up 0 bases and J gave up 1 base, with 5 bases separating them. This chain's CDR3 is CASSLELSNQPQHF. The CDR3 DNA reads TGTGCCAGCAGCTTGGAGCTGAGCAATCAGCCCCAGCATTTT.

The chain combines TRBV7-9 with TRBJ2-2; D may be TRBD1 (6 bases). Trimming cost V 5 bases and J 6 bases, with 16 bases left between them. The CDR3 has 15 amino acids. Germline values: CDR1 SEHNR, CDR2 FQNEAQ (reference sequence). The CDR3 DNA reads TGTGCCAGCAGCCTCGACAGGATTACGGCCGGGGAGCTGTTTTTT. Protein product: CASSLDRITAGELFF. The full variable domain, with the rest looked up from reference TRBV7-9 and TRBJ2-2, is DTGVSQNPRHKITKRGQNVTFRCDPISEHNRLYWYRQTLGQGPEFLTYFQNEAQLEKSRLLSDRFSAERPKGSFSTLEIQRTEQGDSAMYLCASSLDRITAGELFFGEGSRLTVL.

The rearrangement uses TRBV5-5 and TRBJ2-7; tentative D call: TRBD1 (6 bases). Germline V gene sequence: CDR1 SGHKS, CDR2 YYEKEE (reference sequence). V lost 0 bases and J 4 bases, leaving 23 bases between the germline ends. The CDR3 spans 18 residues. This CDR3 is CASSLAFPQGTILYEQYF. In DNA, the CDR3 is TGTGCCAGCAGCTTGGCTTTTCCACAGGGCACGATTTTGTACGAGCAGTACTTC. The complete variable domain, with remaining parts taken from reference TRBV5-5 and TRBJ2-7, reads DAGVTQSPTHLIKTRGQQVTLRCSPISGHKSVSWYQQVLGQGPQFIFQYYEKEERGRGNFPDRFSARQFPNYSSELNVNALLLGDSALYLCASSLAFPQGTILYEQYFGPGTRLTVT.

V is TRBV28 and J is TRBJ2-7, with D perhaps assigned TRBD1 or TRBD2 (5 bases each). The CDR3 has 14 amino acids. With 4 bases removed from V and 2 bases from J, the gap between germline ends came to 12 bases. CDR1 is MDHEN and CDR2 is SYDVKM in the germline V gene. The CDR3 sequence is CASSWGSRTYEQYF. The CDR3 DNA sequence: TGTGCCAGCAGTTGGGGGAGTAGGACCTACGAGCAGTACTTC.

V usage is TRBV2 and J usage is TRBJ1-1; 10 bases are a match to TRBD1. This CDR3 contains 16 residues. V lost 5 bases, J lost 2 bases, and 8 bases stayed unmatched. Germline assignment: CDR1 SNHLY and CDR2 FYNNEI. CDR3 sequence: CASSSRTGGVNTEAFF. Here the CDR3 DNA reads TGTGCCAGCAGTTCTCGGACAGGGGGTGTCAACACTGAAGCTTTCTTT.

The chain uses TRBV9 and TRBJ2-1, with 11 bases aligning to TRBD2. The length of the CDR3 is 16 residues. With 0 bases clipped from V and 10 bases from J, the junction kept 9 bases outside the gene matches. Per germline, CDR1 SGDLS and CDR2 YYNGEE. DNA for the CDR3: TGTGCCAGCAGCGTAGAGGATTTAGCGGGGGGGCAAGAGCAGTTCTTC. Translating gives CASSVEDLAGGQEQFF.